The rows below give T cell receptor beta chains drawn from one sample of a study of a mutant IDH1 vaccine in newly diagnosed glioma. Clones were sequenced by immunoSEQ multiplex PCR, and TCRdb holds only the in-frame ones, with some missing. The data show 45,000 to 65,000 clones, about 65% seen once. No antigen has been assigned to these receptors. The sequencing here drew on peripheral blood mononuclear cells (PBMCs), taken from a glioma patient whose treatment included an IDH1 peptide vaccine. These receptors originate from a man aged 40-55 years with glioma. Some clones in this sample may be carry-over from other donors' samples. Each CDR3 is given with its conserved first and last residue. D genes are given only for firm matches. Only some rows state a clone size, as once, few, many or a class for expanded clones.

abundance	d_gene	v_gene	j_gene	CDR3nt	CDR3aa
NA	NA	TRBV5-6	TRBJ1-5	TGTGCCAGCAGCCCAGGGTCCAATCAGCCCCAGCATTTT	CASSPGSNQPQHF
NA	NA	TRBV29-1	TRBJ1-2	TGCAGCGTTGAGAGGGGGGCCCTTAACTATGGCTACACCTTC	CSVERGALNYGYTF
once	NA	TRBV2	TRBJ1-1	TGTGCCAGCAGTGAGGTTCGGCTGTCGAACACTGAAGCTTTCTTT	CASSEVRLSNTEAFF
NA	NA	TRBV5-1	TRBJ2-3	TGCGCCAGCAGCTTGGCCACTGGCGGGGGCGGAGATACGCAGTATTTT	CASSLATGGGGDTQYF
NA	TRBD2	TRBV10-3	TRBJ2-3	TGTGCCATCAGCGGGCAACTAGCGGGGAACACAGATACGCAGTATTTT	CAISGQLAGNTDTQYF
once	NA	TRBV2	TRBJ1-3	TGTGCCAGCACGCTGGAGGGGTCCAACACCATATATTTT	CASTLEGSNTIYF
NA	NA	TRBV6-6	TRBJ1-6	TGTGCCAGCAGTCCGATCCGGGACACTCCCCTCCACTTT	CASSPIRDTPLHF
NA	TRBD2	TRBV5-1	TRBJ2-5	TGCGCCAGCAGCTTCTCTAGCGGCCAAGAGACCCAGTACTTC	CASSFSSGQETQYF
NA	NA	TRBV10-3	TRBJ2-5	TGTGCCATCAGTGACCGGGGTCAAGAGACCCAGTACTTC	CAISDRGQETQYF
NA	TRBD1	TRBV7-2	TRBJ1-2	TGTGCCAGCAGCTCGGGACAGGGGTATGGCTACACCTTC	CASSSGQGYGYTF
NA	TRBD1	TRBV7-6	TRBJ2-7	TGTGCCAGCAGCTTAAGGGCAGGGGGCGCCTCCTCCTACGAGCAGTACTTC	CASSLRAGGASSYEQYF
NA	TRBD2	TRBV7-9	TRBJ2-3	TGTGCCAGCAGCTTAGGGCTAGCGGGGCTTCTAGATACGCAGTATTTT	CASSLGLAGLLDTQYF
few	TRBD1	TRBV7-2	TRBJ2-7	TGTGCCAGCAGACTCTGGACAGGGAACGAGCAGTACTTC	CASRLWTGNEQYF
NA	NA	TRBV6-5	TRBJ2-5	TGTGCCAGCGGGGCGGGGACAACCACTGGGGAGACCCAGTACTTC	CASGAGTTTGETQYF
NA	TRBD2	TRBV19	TRBJ2-4	TGTGCCAGTAGTCTCCGAGCGGGATCCGGGGTATTAGCCAAAAACATTCAGTACTTC	CASSLRAGSGVLAKNIQYF
NA	TRBD1	TRBV5-6	TRBJ2-7	TGTGCCAGCAGCCCTAACAGACAGGGGGGACCCTACGAGCAGTACTTC	CASSPNRQGGPYEQYF
once	NA	TRBV7-9	TRBJ2-3	TGTGCCAGCAGCCTAGGGGGGGTCAGCACAGATACGCAGTATTTT	CASSLGGVSTDTQYF
NA	NA	TRBV2	TRBJ2-5	TGTGCCAGCAGAGGAGACAGTACGGTTCAGACCCAGTACTTC	CASRGDSTVQTQYF
few	NA	TRBV6-5	TRBJ2-5	TGTGCCAGCAGTTTCGCTACGGGACGGGCAGGAGAGACCCAGTACTTC	CASSFATGRAGETQYF
NA	NA	TRBV18	TRBJ1-6	TGTGCCAGCTCACCAACTGACCTAGGTTCACCCCTCCACTTT	CASSPTDLGSPLHF
once	TRBD2	TRBV19	TRBJ2-3	TGTGCCAGTAGTATGACTAGCGGGGAGCACGATACGCAGTATTTT	CASSMTSGEHDTQYF
once	TRBD1	TRBV6-5	TRBJ1-4	TGTGCCAGCAGTTCAGGGGGGACAGGGAATGAAAAACTGTTTTTT	CASSSGGTGNEKLFF
medium-sized	NA	TRBV2	TRBJ2-7	TGTGCCAGCAGTGAAAACACAGGCGAGCAGTACTTC	CASSENTGEQYF
NA	TRBD1	TRBV10-3	TRBJ2-7	TGTGCCACCGAGGGACAGGGGGCTCTGAAGTACTTC	CATEGQGALKYF
few	NA	TRBV19	TRBJ1-2	TGTGCCAGTACTCCACGGGATCGGGGGGCGGGTGGCTACACCTTC	CASTPRDRGAGGYTF
NA	NA	TRBV7-2	TRBJ1-1	TGTGCCAGCAGTCGGCAGGGGTACGCTGAAGCTTTCTTT	CASSRQGYAEAFF
few	TRBD1	TRBV9	TRBJ1-1	TGTGCCAGCAGCGTAGGGCAGGGGGCGATTGAAGCTTTCTTT	CASSVGQGAIEAFF
NA	NA	TRBV9	TRBJ1-3	TGTGCCAGCAGCGTAGAGGGGGGAAACTCTGGAAACACCATATATTTT	CASSVEGGNSGNTIYF
NA	TRBD1	TRBV10-3	TRBJ2-6	TGTGCCATAGGACAGGGATCCCTCTCTGGGGCCAACGTCCTGACTTTC	CAIGQGSLSGANVLTF
NA	TRBD1	TRBV29-1	TRBJ2-7	TGCAGCGTTGAGGGGACAGGGGGCTATTCCTACGAGCAGTACTTC	CSVEGTGGYSYEQYF
few	NA	TRBV10-3	TRBJ1-1	TGTGCCATCAGTGACAGGGCGAACACTGAAGCTTTCTTT	CAISDRANTEAFF
NA	NA	TRBV30	TRBJ1-1	TGTGCCTGGAGTACGGACTGGGGGGCTGAAGCTTTCTTT	CAWSTDWGAEAFF
NA	NA	TRBV6-6	TRBJ1-5	TGTGCCAGCAGTTACTCCCGGTCTCAGCCCCAGCATTTT	CASSYSRSQPQHF
NA	NA	TRBV6-5	TRBJ2-3	TGTGCCAGCAGTTACACTGGACATCTCACAGATACGCAGTATTTT	CASSYTGHLTDTQYF
few	TRBD1	TRBV6-1	TRBJ1-4	TGTGCCAGCGGACAGGGGGCCACCGGGGAAAAACTGTTTTTT	CASGQGATGEKLFF
NA	NA	TRBV7-7	TRBJ2-5	TGTGCTAGCAGCTTAGGGGGGATTTTGCAAGAGACCCAGTACTTC	CASSLGGILQETQYF
NA	NA	TRBV19	TRBJ1-1	TGTGCCAGTAGTCTTACAGGAGCGAACACTGAAGCTTTCTTT	CASSLTGANTEAFF
few	TRBD2	TRBV9	TRBJ2-5	TGTGCCAGCAGCGTAGGCGGGGGGGCGGGAGAGACCCAGTACTTC	CASSVGGGAGETQYF
few	TRBD1	TRBV19	TRBJ2-5	TGTGCCAGTAGTAGACAGGGAACCTTTCAAGAGACCCAGTACTTC	CASSRQGTFQETQYF
few	TRBD2	TRBV6-1	TRBJ2-1	TGTGCCAGCGCTGGACGGGGGGGCGATGAGCAGTTCTTC	CASAGRGGDEQFF
large	NA	TRBV9	TRBJ1-2	TGTGCCAGCAGCGTAGTTTCAGGAACAGGGAATTCCGGTGGCTACACCTTC	CASSVVSGTGNSGGYTF
few	NA	TRBV27	TRBJ1-5	TGTGCCAGCAGTTATCGGGGGGGCGGGGGCAATCAGCCCCAGCATTTT	CASSYRGGGGNQPQHF
NA	NA	TRBV7-8	TRBJ2-1	TGTGCCAGCAGCTTAGAACTGAATTCCTACAATGAGCAGTTCTTC	CASSLELNSYNEQFF
NA	NA	TRBV6-5	TRBJ1-1	TGTGCCAGCAACAAACAGGGTTCCACTGAAGCTTTCTTT	CASNKQGSTEAFF